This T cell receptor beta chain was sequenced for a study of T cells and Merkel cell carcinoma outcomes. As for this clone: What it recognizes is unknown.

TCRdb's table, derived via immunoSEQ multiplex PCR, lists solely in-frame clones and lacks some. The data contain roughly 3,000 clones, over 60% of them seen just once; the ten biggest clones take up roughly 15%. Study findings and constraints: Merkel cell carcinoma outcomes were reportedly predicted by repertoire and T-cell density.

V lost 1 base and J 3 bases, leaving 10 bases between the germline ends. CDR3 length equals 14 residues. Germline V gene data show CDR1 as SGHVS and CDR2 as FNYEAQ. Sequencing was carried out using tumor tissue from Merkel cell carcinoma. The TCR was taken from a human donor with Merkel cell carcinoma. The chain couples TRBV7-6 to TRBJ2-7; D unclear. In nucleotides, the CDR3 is TGTGCCAGCAGCTTAGAGGGCAGAGTCTACGAGCAGTACTTC. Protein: CASSLEGRVYEQYF.